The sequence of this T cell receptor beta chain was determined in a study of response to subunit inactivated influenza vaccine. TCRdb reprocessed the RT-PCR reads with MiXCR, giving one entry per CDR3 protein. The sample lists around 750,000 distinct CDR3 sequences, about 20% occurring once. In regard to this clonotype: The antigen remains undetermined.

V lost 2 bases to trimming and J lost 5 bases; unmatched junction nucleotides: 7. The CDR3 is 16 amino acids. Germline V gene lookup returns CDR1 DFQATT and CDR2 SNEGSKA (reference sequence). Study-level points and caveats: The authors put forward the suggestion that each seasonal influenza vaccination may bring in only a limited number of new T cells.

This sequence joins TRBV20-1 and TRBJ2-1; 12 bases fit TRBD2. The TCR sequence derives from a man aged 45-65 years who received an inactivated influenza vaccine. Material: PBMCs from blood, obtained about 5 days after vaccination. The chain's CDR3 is CSARSSSGRANNEQFF. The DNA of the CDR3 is TGCAGTGCTAGATCCTCTAGCGGGAGGGCTAACAATGAGCAGTTCTTC.